The sequence of this TCR beta chain was determined in a study of molecular identifiers for immune sequencing clone quantification. V was pared by 6 bases and J by 11 bases, with 19 bases between. The CDR3 length is 13 residues. This clonotype was counted at least ten times. Naive CD8 T cells were picked out by sorting for CD8+CD4-CCR7+CD45RA+. TCRdb processed the PCR reads anew with MiXCR; each CDR3 protein has one entry. The sample gives 90,000 or so distinct CDR3 sequences, around a fifth of which show up once; 1% to 1.2% is in the top ten. The clonotype comes from a human donor in good health. Some libraries in this study had Jurkat cell RNA spiked in. This chain links TRBV12-3 or TRBV12-4 with TRBJ1-1; D may be TRBD1 (6 bases). The sample consisted of naive CD8+ T cells from blood, with Jurkat cell RNA spiked in. Subset given: FACS-sorted CD8+CD4-CCR7+CD45RA+ naive T cells. CDR3 nucleotides: TGTGCCAGCAGCCTTGGACGGGGACAAGCGGCTTTCTTT. Translation: CASSLGRGQAAFF.